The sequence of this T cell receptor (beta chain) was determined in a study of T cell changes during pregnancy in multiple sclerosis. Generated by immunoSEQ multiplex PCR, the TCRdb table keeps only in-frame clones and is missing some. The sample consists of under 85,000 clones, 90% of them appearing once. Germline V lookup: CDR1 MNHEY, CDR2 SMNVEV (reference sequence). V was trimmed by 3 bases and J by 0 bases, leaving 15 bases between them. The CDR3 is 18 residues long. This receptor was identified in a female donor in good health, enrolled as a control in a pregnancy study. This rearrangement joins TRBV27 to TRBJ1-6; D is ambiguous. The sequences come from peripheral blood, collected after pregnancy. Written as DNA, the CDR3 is TGTGCCAGCAGTTTTGGTGCGGGCACAAGCTCCTATAATTCACCCCTCCACTTT. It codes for CASSFGAGTSSYNSPLHF.